These 12 T cell receptor beta chains share one sample of origin, sequenced in a study of naive and memory T cell subsets. Both TRBC1 and TRBC2 were covered by a beta constant-region primer of two equimolar oligonucleotides. Nested alpha and beta constant-region primers with the SP2 primer drove four PCR rounds on ligated cDNA. One entry per CDR3 protein, called by TCRdb with MiXCR from the UMI-ligation and nested PCR reads. The sample carries roughly 80,000 distinct CDR3 sequences, about 10% recorded once. Sequencing input: naive CD8+ T cells from blood. Receptor source: a human donor in good health.

This sequence joins TRBV15 and TRBJ2-2; unclear D gene. V lost 0 bases and J lost 6, with 11 bases in between. This CDR3 is 15 amino acids long. Germline V gene lookup returns CDR1 LNHNV and CDR2 YYDKDF (reference sequence). CDR3 bases: TGTGCCACCAGCAGAGATCAAAACCGGGCCGGGGAGCTGTTTTTT. Protein: CATSRDQNRAGELFF.

This chain uses TRBV28 with TRBJ2-7; 10 positions agree with TRBD1. Germline CDR1 MDHEN, CDR2 SYDVKM. V trimming: 7 bases; J trimming: 4 bases; junction bases outside the gene matches: 13. The length of the CDR3 is 16 residues. CDR3 sequence reads: CASTLPGGTGVYEQYF. In nucleotides, the CDR3 is TGTGCCAGCACCCTCCCTGGCGGGACAGGGGTGTACGAGCAGTACTTC.

The rearrangement joins TRBV5-4 to TRBJ2-1; 7 nucleotides agree with TRBD2. Germline values: CDR1 SGHNT, CDR2 YYREEE (reference sequence). The CDR3 covers 16 residues. V trimming: 0 bases; J trimming: 3 bases; junction bases outside the gene matches: 6. CDR3 amino acids: CASSLAGGGYYNEQFF. The CDR3 region has the DNA TGTGCCAGCAGCTTGGCGGGAGGTGGGTACTACAATGAGCAGTTCTTC.

In its sample, this clonotype was seen many times. The rearrangement links TRBV30 to TRBJ2-7; possible D gene TRBD2, 5 bases. V lost 1 base and J 1 base, leaving 8 bases between the germline ends. The germline gives CDR1 GTSNPN, CDR2 SVGIG (reference sequence). The CDR3 has 13 amino acids. CDR3 sequence (DNA): TGTGCCTGGAGTGCAGGACTTTCCTACGAGCAGTACTTC. This translates into CAWSAGLSYEQYF.

This clonotype was seen repeatedly, ten times or more. V and J are TRBV4-1 and TRBJ2-1, with no clear D. V was clipped by 4 bases and J by 8 bases, with 6 bases between them. The CDR3 consists of 11 residues. Germline assignment: CDR1 MGHRA and CDR2 YSYEKL. Here the CDR3 reads CASSLIDEQFF. The DNA for the CDR3 is TGCGCCAGCAGCCTGATAGATGAGCAGTTCTTC.

This clonotype has only a few counts. The V and J genes are TRBV10-2 and TRBJ2-5; 14 bases line up with TRBD2. The germline V gene encodes CDR1 WSHSY and CDR2 SAAADI. Germline trimming cut 2 bases from V and 5 bases from J; bases unmatched to any gene: 10. The CDR3 sequence is 18 residues long. CDR3 coding DNA: TGCGCCAGCAGTGAGAATTGGACTAGCGGGAGGACGTGGGAGACCCAGTACTTC. It encodes CASSENWTSGRTWETQYF.

V gene TRBV7-9 combines with J gene TRBJ2-2; possibly TRBD1 or TRBD2 for D (5 bases each). Looked up from germline, CDR1 is SEHNR and CDR2 is FQNEAQ (reference sequence). The CDR3 is 15 amino acids. Trimming removed 7 bases at V and 5 bases at J, with 17 bases between. The CDR3 DNA sequence: TGTGCCAGCACCATGCCGGGACCCCAAACCGGGGAGCTGTTTTTT. It yields the protein CASTMPGPQTGELFF.

This clonotype was observed a few times. This sequence joins TRBV9 and TRBJ2-4; D is perhaps TRBD2 (6 bases). Trimming removed 4 bases from V and 6 bases from J, with 14 bases in between. In germline, CDR1 is SGDLS, CDR2 YYNGEE. This CDR3 is built from 14 residues. CDR3 bases: TGTGCCAGCAGCTTAGGGTCAGCGGGAAACATTCAGTACTTC. Residues: CASSLGSAGNIQYF.

This clonotype was counted a few times. This chain uses TRBV10-3 with TRBJ2-7, with D tentatively TRBD1 or TRBD2 (6 bases each). The CDR3 sequence is 13 residues long. V lost 3 bases, J lost 2 bases, and 8 bases lay in between. Looked up from germline, CDR1 is ENHRY and CDR2 is SYGVKD. The chain's CDR3 is CAISEGGTYEQYF. Here the CDR3 DNA reads TGTGCCATCAGTGAAGGGGGGACCTACGAGCAGTACTTC.

This chain uses TRBV20-1 with TRBJ2-7; TRBD2 matches at 10 bases. CDR3 length: 14 residues. The trim removed 2 bases at V and 0 bases at J, leaving 1 base unmatched. Germline V gene data show CDR1 as DFQATT and CDR2 as SNEGSKA (reference sequence). CDR3 DNA: TGCAGTGCTAGACCTAGCGGGAGCTCCTACGAGCAGTACTTC. Its protein product is CSARPSGSSYEQYF.

The V call is TRBV19, the J call TRBJ1-2; D gene ambiguous. The CDR3 runs to 14 residues. V was pared by 3 bases and J by 8 bases, with 16 bases between. The germline CDR1 and CDR2 sequences are LNHDA and SQIVND (reference sequence). CDR3 in amino acids: CASSMGLGSHGYTF. Written as DNA, the CDR3 is TGTGCCAGTAGTATGGGATTGGGGTCCCACGGCTACACCTTC.

This clonotype was counted ten times or more. V gene TRBV13 combines with J gene TRBJ1-2; D is ambiguous. Germline loops: CDR1 PRHDT, CDR2 FYEKMQ (reference sequence). Trimming left V 4 bases short and J 4 bases short, with 13 bases between. CDR3 length: 14 residues. CDR3 in amino acids: CASSYRQTLYGYTF. The CDR3, as DNA: TGTGCCAGCAGCTACCGACAAACCCTCTATGGCTACACCTTC.